The following is a TCR beta chain sequence with its context. Its antigen is unidentified. The sample belongs to a study of T cell responses to AZD1222 COVID-19 vaccine. Study-level background: Recipients boosted at about 4 weeks or about 12 weeks are pooled.

Germline assignment: CDR1 SGHRS and CDR2 YFSETQ. This CDR3 is built from 14 residues. Trimming shortened V by 0 bases and J by 0 bases, and 4 bases separated the two germline ends. Study-wide points: The study reported that nearly half of spike-specific TCRs target unmutated variant regions. Vaccine-related CD4 TCRs covered spike, predominating at 160-218 and 743-854.

Measured with immunoSEQ multiplex PCR; TCRdb has only the in-frame clones, and not every one. The sample shows about 53,000 clones, about four fifths of them seen only once. The sample in question was peripheral blood, obtained on day 0 of AZD1222 vaccination. The rearrangement joins TRBV5-1 to TRBJ2-4, with D uncertain. The receptor comes from an adult in good health. The DNA of the CDR3 is TGCGCCAGCAGCTTGGGGGGAGCCAAAAACATTCAGTACTTC. This sequence encodes CASSLGGAKNIQYF.